This T cell receptor beta chain was sequenced in a study of T-cell memory formation after mild COVID-19. Looking at the study overall: Each donor largely had its own TCR clusters.

On this clonotype: Its antigen is as yet unknown.

Germline V gene data show CDR1 as MNHNS and CDR2 as SASEGT. The length of the CDR3 is 13 residues. Trimming removed 10 bases at V and 0 bases at J, with 12 bases between. General study results and limits: CD8+ contracting clones occupied EMRA, while CD4+ ones occupied mainly CM and EM.

MiXCR, run by TCRdb on the 5' RACE reads, gives a single entry per CDR3 protein. This table has over 500,000 distinct CDR3 sequences, roughly a sixth appearing once. Source material: PBMCs or a T cell subset sorted from them (not recorded which). The chain combines TRBV6-1 with TRBJ1-1, with a possible D match to TRBD1 (5 bases). The sequence derives from an adult woman who had mild COVID-19 (a few samples of this study predate the infection). Cell type and time point are not known. The CDR3 DNA reads TGTGCCAACGCCAGGGCTATGAACACTGAAGCTTTCTTT. Translating it yields CANARAMNTEAFF.